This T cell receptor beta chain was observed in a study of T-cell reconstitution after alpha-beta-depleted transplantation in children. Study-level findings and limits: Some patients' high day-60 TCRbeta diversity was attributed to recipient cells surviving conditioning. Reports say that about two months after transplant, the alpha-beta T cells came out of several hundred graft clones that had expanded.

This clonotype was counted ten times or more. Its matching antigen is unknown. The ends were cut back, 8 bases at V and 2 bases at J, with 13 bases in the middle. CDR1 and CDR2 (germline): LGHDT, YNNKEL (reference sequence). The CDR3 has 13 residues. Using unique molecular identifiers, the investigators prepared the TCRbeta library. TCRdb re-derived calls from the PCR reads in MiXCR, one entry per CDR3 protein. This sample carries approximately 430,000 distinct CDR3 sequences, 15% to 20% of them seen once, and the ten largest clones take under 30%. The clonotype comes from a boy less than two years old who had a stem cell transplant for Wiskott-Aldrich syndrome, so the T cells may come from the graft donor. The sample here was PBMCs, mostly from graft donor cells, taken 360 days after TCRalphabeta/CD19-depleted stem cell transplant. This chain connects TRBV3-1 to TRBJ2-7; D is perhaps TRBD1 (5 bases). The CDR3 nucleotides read TGTGCCAGCTCCCAGGGCATCCCCTACGAGCAGTACTTC. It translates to CASSQGIPYEQYF.